This section outlines one TCR beta chain sequence together with its context. Study processing details: Reference gene primer amplification gave estimated nucleated cell counts. The repertoire was sequenced with immunoSEQ multiplex PCR; TCRdb's copy has only in-frame clones and lacks some. That table supplies the V and J calls and clone size; D and trimming were determined from the DNA. The data hold some 70,000 clones, with around 82% observed a single time. Trimming cost V 0 bases and J 4 bases, with 8 bases left between them. The CDR3 loop spans 15 amino acids. The germline V gene has CDR1 SGHDT and CDR2 YYEEEE. The record originates from a study of blood T cell repertoires in COVID-19. Study-wide background: Italy, Spain and the United States were the sources of the convalescent and acute COVID-19 samples.

The material sequenced was peripheral blood. The chain couples TRBV5-6 to TRBJ1-6; the D is unclear. This TCR was sampled from a man aged 55 to 69 with acute or convalescent COVID-19. The CDR3 is CASSLVSQYNSPLHF. The CDR3 DNA follows: TGTGCCAGCAGCTTGGTGTCTCAGTATAATTCACCCCTCCACTTT.